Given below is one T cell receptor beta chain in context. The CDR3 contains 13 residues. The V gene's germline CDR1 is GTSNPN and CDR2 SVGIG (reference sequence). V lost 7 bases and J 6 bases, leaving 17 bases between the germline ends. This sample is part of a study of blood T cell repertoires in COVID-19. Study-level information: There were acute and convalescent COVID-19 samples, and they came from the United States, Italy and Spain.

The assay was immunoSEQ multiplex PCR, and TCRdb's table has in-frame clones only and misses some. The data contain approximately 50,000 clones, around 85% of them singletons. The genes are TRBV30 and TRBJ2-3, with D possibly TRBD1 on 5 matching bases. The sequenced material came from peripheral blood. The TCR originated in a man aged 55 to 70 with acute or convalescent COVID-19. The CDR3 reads CASTPTHRDTQYF. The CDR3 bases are TGTGCCTCCACCCCTACTCACAGGGATACGCAGTATTTT.